The 30 T cell receptor beta chains presented below share a single source sample, sequenced in a study of post-analysis software for immune sequencing data. Notes on the study in general: Four or five TRBV segments were significantly more frequent in patients than in controls. TRBV5-6, TRBV5-1 and TRBV20-1 were among these segments.

Incorporated into the TCR beta cDNA libraries were unique molecular identifiers, which served to reduce PCR and sequencing biases. TCRdb processed the PCR reads anew with MiXCR; each CDR3 protein has one entry. The sample includes hundreds of thousands of distinct CDR3 sequences, roughly 38% of them seen just once. For these receptors, no antigen is known. The sequenced sample was blood. The source is a girl aged 2 to 9 with multiple sclerosis.

V is TRBV20-1 and J is TRBJ2-7, with D possibly TRBD2 on 7 matching bases. Germline V CDR1 and CDR2: DFQATT, SNEGSKA (reference sequence). The V gene lost 0 bases and the J gene lost 2 bases, with 11 bases spanning the gap. The CDR3 is 14 residues long. The CDR3 region is CSARDSGGPYEQYF. CDR3 sequence (DNA): TGCAGTGCTAGAGATTCCGGGGGGCCCTACGAGCAGTACTTC.

This chain uses TRBV11-2 with TRBJ2-5; tentatively, D is TRBD2 (6 bases). Gene TRBJ2-7 matches the end of the DNA better, so the J call may be wrong. Germline CDR1 and CDR2: SGHAT and FQNNGV. The CDR3 sequence is 14 residues long. CDR3 protein: CASRWGGGTHEQYF. CDR3 nucleotides: TGTGCCAGCAGATGGGGCGGCGGGACCCACGAGCAGTACTTC.

V usage is TRBV5-6 and J usage is TRBJ1-3, with a weak D call TRBD1 (5 bases). Trimming took off 4 bases at V and 4 bases at J, with 15 bases between the two ends. This CDR3 comprises 15 residues. The germline V gene has CDR1 SGHDT and CDR2 YYEEEE. Here the CDR3 DNA reads TGTGCCAGCAGCGCGGGCCCGGGGCAAGGAAACACCATATATTTT. Protein product: CASSAGPGQGNTIYF.

The rearrangement joins TRBV27 to TRBJ2-5, with 11 positions matching TRBD2. This CDR3 contains 15 residues. In germline, CDR1 is MNHEY, CDR2 SMNVEV (reference sequence). The V gene end was trimmed by 6 bases and the J gene end by 1 base; junction bases not matched to a gene: 4. The CDR3 sequence is CASRPTSGTQETQYF. The CDR3 DNA is TGTGCCAGCAGACCGACTAGCGGGACCCAAGAGACCCAGTACTTC.

The chain is built from TRBV15 and TRBJ2-7; D is possibly TRBD1 (6 bases). The CDR3 sequence is 16 residues long. The germline gives CDR1 LNHNV, CDR2 YYDKDF (reference sequence). The V gene lost 0 bases and the J gene lost 2 bases, with 14 bases spanning the gap. The CDR3 region is CATSRDRGKGTYEQYF. CDR3 in DNA: TGTGCCACCAGCAGAGACAGGGGCAAAGGCACCTACGAGCAGTACTTC.

The V gene is TRBV12-3 or TRBV12-4, the J gene TRBJ2-3; weak D call: TRBD2 (7 bases). The CDR3 is 14 amino acids. The V and J ends lost 6 bases and 3 bases respectively, with 13 bases between them. CDR3 residues: CASRGGLETDTQYF. The CDR3, as DNA: TGTGCCAGCAGGGGGGGGCTAGAGACAGATACGCAGTATTTT.

The genes are TRBV4-1 and TRBJ2-7; D gene ambiguous. The CDR3 contains 16 residues. Trimming pared 1 base from V and 4 bases from J, leaving 17 bases between. Germline V CDR1 and CDR2: MGHRA, YSYEKL. The CDR3 nucleotides read TGCGCCAGCAGCCAAGTCCAAACCCCCTCCCCTTACGAGCAGTACTTC. Translation gives CASSQVQTPSPYEQYF.

This clonotype was recorded a few times. The chain is built from TRBV24-1 and TRBJ2-5, with 8 bases identical to TRBD1. The trim removed 3 bases at V and 5 bases at J, leaving 4 bases unmatched. In germline, CDR1 is KGHDR, CDR2 SFDVKD. The CDR3 length is 14 residues. The CDR3 DNA is TGTGCCACCAGTGATAGTTACAGGGGGGAGACCCAGTACTTC. The encoded protein is CATSDSYRGETQYF.

The CDR3: CASSPRGGAGFETQYF. CDR3 sequence (DNA): TGTGCCAGCAGTCCACGTGGGGGGGCGGGGTTCGAGACCCAGTACTTC. This rearrangement joins TRBV6-6 to TRBJ2-5; possible D gene TRBD2, 7 bases. The CDR3 covers 16 residues. CDR1 is MNHNY, CDR2 SVGAGI, per germline (reference sequence). V was cut by 5 bases and J by 5 bases, with 21 bases left in between.

This sequence joins TRBV2 and TRBJ2-5; 10 bases match TRBD2. V shed 5 bases and J 5 bases; nucleotides not matched to a gene: 14. This CDR3 comprises 17 residues. Germline values: CDR1 SNHLY, CDR2 FYNNEI. The CDR3 reads CASSLLGASGSRETQYF. CDR3 DNA: TGTGCCAGCAGTCTCCTGGGGGCTAGCGGGAGCCGGGAGACCCAGTACTTC.

The chain combines TRBV20-1 with TRBJ2-4; D is unresolved. V was pared by 0 bases and J by 1 base, with 10 bases between. CDR1 is DFQATT, CDR2 SNEGSKA, per germline (reference sequence). CDR3 size: 15 residues. CDR3 region: CSARDWSEAKNIQYF. The CDR3 region has the DNA TGCAGTGCTAGAGATTGGTCGGAGGCCAAAAACATTCAGTACTTC.

This clonotype is a singleton in its sample. The chain employs TRBV7-3 and TRBJ2-1; 8 bases are a match to TRBD2. V shed 7 bases and J 5 bases; nucleotides not matched to a gene: 10. There are 15 residues in the CDR3. The germline gives CDR1 SGHTA, CDR2 FQGTGA. CDR3 in DNA: TGTGCCAGCACCCTTGGCGGGGGGCCTAACAATGAGCAGTTCTTC. This translates into CASTLGGGPNNEQFF.

This clonotype occurred once. The chain recombines TRBV27 with TRBJ2-3, with TRBD2 matching over 10 bases. CDR3 length: 16 residues. V trimming: 6 bases; J trimming: 2 bases; junction bases outside the gene matches: 8. From germline, CDR1 is MNHEY and CDR2 SMNVEV (reference sequence). CDR3 loop: CASSQYSGGSTDTQYF. The CDR3 bases are TGTGCCAGCAGCCAATATAGCGGGGGGTCCACAGATACGCAGTATTTT.

There are a few counts of this clonotype. The chain employs TRBV7-2 and TRBJ1-1, with TRBD1 as a possible D gene (5 bases). The CDR3 has 14 residues. Germline V CDR1 and CDR2: SGHTA, FQGNSA. V was shortened by 5 bases and J by 2 bases, with 12 bases between the two germline ends. CDR3 in amino acids: CASSPGPRNTEAFF. The CDR3 nucleotides read TGTGCCAGCAGCCCAGGGCCGAGAAACACTGAAGCTTTCTTT.

About this clonotype: Given the absence of the conserved phenylalanine or tryptophan at the CDR3 end, a read error is likely. V and J are TRBV5-1 and TRBJ2-4; D uncertain. Trimming removed 0 bases at V and 6 bases at J, with 19 bases between. Per the germline V gene, CDR1 is SGHRS and CDR2 is YFSETQ. CDR3 size: 17 residues. The chain's CDR3 is CASSLEIMLGPGNIQYL. DNA of the CDR3: TGCGCCAGCAGCTTGGAAATCATGCTTGGGCCCGGAAACATTCAGTACCTC.

This chain connects TRBV7-2 to TRBJ1-1, with D unresolved. The germline CDR1 and CDR2 sequences are SGHTA and FQGNSA. CDR3 length: 12 residues. Deletions cut 5 bases from V and 4 bases from J, with 8 bases between. The CDR3 DNA reads TGTGCCAGCAGCCCGAGTGTCACTGAAGCTTTCTTT. Translated: CASSPSVTEAFF. Variable domain in full (rest from reference TRBV7-2 and TRBJ1-1): GAGVSQSPSNKVTEKGKDVELRCDPISGHTALYWYRQSLGQGLEFLIYFQGNSAPDKSGLPSDRFSAERTGGSVSTLTIQRTQQEDSAVYLCASSPSVTEAFFGQGTRLTVV.

This clonotype has more than one count but fewer than ten. Here the CDR3 reads CSVEDRAGLGTEAFF. The CDR3 nucleotides read TGCAGCGTTGAAGATCGGGCGGGATTGGGCACTGAAGCTTTCTTT. The J gene is TRBJ1-1, the V gene TRBV29-1; D is uncertain. The CDR3 has 15 amino acids. The V end was cut by 0 bases, the J end by 4 bases, with 15 bases between. CDR1 SQVTM and CDR2 ANQGSEA come from the germline V gene.

The genes are TRBV10-3 and TRBJ2-2, with D uncertain. Germline CDR1 is ENHRY and CDR2 is SYGVKD. The CDR3 runs to 15 residues. V gave up 6 bases and J gave up 0 bases, with 11 bases separating them. CDR3 sequence (DNA): TGTGCCATCAGCGAGGCAGGCACGAACACCGGGGAGCTGTTTTTT. Translation: CAISEAGTNTGELFF.

The chain couples TRBV24-1 to TRBJ1-1; the D gene is possibly TRBD1 (5 bases). With 7 bases removed from V and 1 base from J, the gap between germline ends came to 9 bases. The CDR3 length is 13 residues. Germline CDR1 is KGHDR and CDR2 is SFDVKD. The CDR3, as DNA: TGTGCCACCAGATTCCAGGGGAACACTGAAGCTTTCTTT. Translating it yields CATRFQGNTEAFF.

In the case of this clonotype: The junction departs from germline at one end; a sequencing error may be responsible. The chain joins TRBV20-1 to TRBJ2-1; 8 positions match TRBD2. CDR3 size: 14 residues. From germline, CDR1 is DFQATT and CDR2 SNEGSKA (reference sequence). The CDR3 DNA sequence: TGCAGTGCAAGAGGTAGCGGGAACTACAATGAGCAGTTCTTC. It specifies CSARGSGNYNEQFF.

A few counts support this clonotype. V usage is TRBV12-3 or TRBV12-4 and J usage is TRBJ2-3; 11 positions agree with TRBD2. J was trimmed by 0 bases and V by 5 bases; bases with no gene match: 13. CDR3 length: 19 amino acids. The CDR3 protein is CASSGTSGHLVTSTDTQYF. The CDR3 DNA is TGTGCCAGCAGTGGGACTAGCGGACACCTGGTTACTAGCACAGATACGCAGTATTTT.

Only a few counts were recorded for this clonotype. V and J are TRBV5-1 and TRBJ2-7; no firm D call. In germline, CDR1 is SGHRS, CDR2 YFSETQ. The CDR3 sequence is 13 residues long. Trimming took 3 bases from V and 3 from J, leaving 10 bases between them. The CDR3 here is CASSSTTIYEQYF. CDR3 nucleotides: TGCGCCAGCAGCTCGACAACCATCTACGAGCAGTACTTC.

This chain joins TRBV12-5 and TRBJ2-7, with unresolved D. Germline V lookup: CDR1 LGHNT, CDR2 FRNRAP. This CDR3 spans 15 amino acids. V shed 2 bases and J shed 0 bases, with 11 bases lying between them. For the CDR3, the DNA is TGTGCTAGTGGTTTGACAGACTCTTACTCCTACGAGCAGTACTTC. This codes for CASGLTDSYSYEQYF.

This clonotype was detected only a few times. The J gene is TRBJ1-1, the V gene TRBV5-1; no firm D call. Germline lookup yields CDR1 SGHRS and CDR2 YFSETQ. The CDR3 consists of 13 residues. Trimming shortened V by 2 bases and J by 2 bases, and 7 bases separated the two germline ends. As DNA, the CDR3 is TGCGCCAGCAGCTTCAATCGAAACACTGAAGCTTTCTTT. The encoded protein is CASSFNRNTEAFF.

The V gene is TRBV27, the J gene TRBJ2-1; 9 nucleotides align to TRBD2. V gave up 3 bases and J gave up 0 bases; unmatched junction bases: 15. Looked up from germline, CDR1 is MNHEY and CDR2 is SMNVEV (reference sequence). CDR3 size: 20 residues. The CDR3 loop reads CASSFLGLARGSSSYNEQFF. The CDR3 bases are TGTGCCAGCAGTTTCCTTGGACTAGCGCGAGGGTCTAGCTCCTACAATGAGCAGTTCTTC.

The chain links TRBV2 to TRBJ2-1; TRBD2 agrees at 8 bases. The CDR3 length is 12 residues. Unmatched junction bases numbered 3, after V lost 7 bases and J lost 7 bases. The germline gives CDR1 SNHLY, CDR2 FYNNEI. In DNA, the CDR3 is TGTGCCAGCACCTTAGCGGGGAATGAGCAGTTCTTC. The encoded protein is CASTLAGNEQFF.

The chain carries TRBV29-1 and TRBJ1-2; maybe TRBD1 (6 bases). The CDR3 has 11 residues. Germline V gene data show CDR1 as SQVTM and CDR2 as ANQGSEA. The germline V and J ends were trimmed by 7 bases and 7 bases, with 13 bases remaining between them. CDR3 sequence reads: CSGRGGSGYTF. CDR3 sequence (DNA): TGCAGCGGCCGAGGGGGTTCTGGCTACACCTTC.

The chain has TRBV29-1 and TRBJ2-3; 10 nucleotides line up with TRBD2. V lost 6 bases to trimming and J lost 3 bases; unmatched junction nucleotides: 6. The CDR3 has 14 amino acids. CDR1 is SQVTM and CDR2 is ANQGSEA in the germline V gene. The CDR3 spells CSVLAGGVTDTQYF. CDR3 nucleotides: TGCAGCGTATTAGCGGGAGGAGTAACAGATACGCAGTATTTT.

This clonotype showed up just a few times. This rearrangement joins TRBV6-2 or TRBV6-3 to TRBJ2-5; 7 bases line up with TRBD1. Germline V gives CDR1 MNHEY, CDR2 SVGEGT. Trimming cost V 8 bases and J 4 bases; bases outside gene matches: 1. The CDR3 consists of 11 residues. The CDR3 reads CASHRGETQYF. For the CDR3, the DNA is TGTGCCAGCCACAGGGGAGAGACCCAGTACTTC.

CDR3 coding DNA: TGTGCCAGCAGTACTAGCGCTTTGGGGTCAGATACGCAGTATTTT. This gives the protein CASSTSALGSDTQYF. V gene TRBV12-3 or TRBV12-4 combines with J gene TRBJ2-3; 7 nucleotides agree with TRBD2. CDR3 size: 15 residues. With V trimmed by 5 bases and J by 4 bases, 9 bases remained unmatched.